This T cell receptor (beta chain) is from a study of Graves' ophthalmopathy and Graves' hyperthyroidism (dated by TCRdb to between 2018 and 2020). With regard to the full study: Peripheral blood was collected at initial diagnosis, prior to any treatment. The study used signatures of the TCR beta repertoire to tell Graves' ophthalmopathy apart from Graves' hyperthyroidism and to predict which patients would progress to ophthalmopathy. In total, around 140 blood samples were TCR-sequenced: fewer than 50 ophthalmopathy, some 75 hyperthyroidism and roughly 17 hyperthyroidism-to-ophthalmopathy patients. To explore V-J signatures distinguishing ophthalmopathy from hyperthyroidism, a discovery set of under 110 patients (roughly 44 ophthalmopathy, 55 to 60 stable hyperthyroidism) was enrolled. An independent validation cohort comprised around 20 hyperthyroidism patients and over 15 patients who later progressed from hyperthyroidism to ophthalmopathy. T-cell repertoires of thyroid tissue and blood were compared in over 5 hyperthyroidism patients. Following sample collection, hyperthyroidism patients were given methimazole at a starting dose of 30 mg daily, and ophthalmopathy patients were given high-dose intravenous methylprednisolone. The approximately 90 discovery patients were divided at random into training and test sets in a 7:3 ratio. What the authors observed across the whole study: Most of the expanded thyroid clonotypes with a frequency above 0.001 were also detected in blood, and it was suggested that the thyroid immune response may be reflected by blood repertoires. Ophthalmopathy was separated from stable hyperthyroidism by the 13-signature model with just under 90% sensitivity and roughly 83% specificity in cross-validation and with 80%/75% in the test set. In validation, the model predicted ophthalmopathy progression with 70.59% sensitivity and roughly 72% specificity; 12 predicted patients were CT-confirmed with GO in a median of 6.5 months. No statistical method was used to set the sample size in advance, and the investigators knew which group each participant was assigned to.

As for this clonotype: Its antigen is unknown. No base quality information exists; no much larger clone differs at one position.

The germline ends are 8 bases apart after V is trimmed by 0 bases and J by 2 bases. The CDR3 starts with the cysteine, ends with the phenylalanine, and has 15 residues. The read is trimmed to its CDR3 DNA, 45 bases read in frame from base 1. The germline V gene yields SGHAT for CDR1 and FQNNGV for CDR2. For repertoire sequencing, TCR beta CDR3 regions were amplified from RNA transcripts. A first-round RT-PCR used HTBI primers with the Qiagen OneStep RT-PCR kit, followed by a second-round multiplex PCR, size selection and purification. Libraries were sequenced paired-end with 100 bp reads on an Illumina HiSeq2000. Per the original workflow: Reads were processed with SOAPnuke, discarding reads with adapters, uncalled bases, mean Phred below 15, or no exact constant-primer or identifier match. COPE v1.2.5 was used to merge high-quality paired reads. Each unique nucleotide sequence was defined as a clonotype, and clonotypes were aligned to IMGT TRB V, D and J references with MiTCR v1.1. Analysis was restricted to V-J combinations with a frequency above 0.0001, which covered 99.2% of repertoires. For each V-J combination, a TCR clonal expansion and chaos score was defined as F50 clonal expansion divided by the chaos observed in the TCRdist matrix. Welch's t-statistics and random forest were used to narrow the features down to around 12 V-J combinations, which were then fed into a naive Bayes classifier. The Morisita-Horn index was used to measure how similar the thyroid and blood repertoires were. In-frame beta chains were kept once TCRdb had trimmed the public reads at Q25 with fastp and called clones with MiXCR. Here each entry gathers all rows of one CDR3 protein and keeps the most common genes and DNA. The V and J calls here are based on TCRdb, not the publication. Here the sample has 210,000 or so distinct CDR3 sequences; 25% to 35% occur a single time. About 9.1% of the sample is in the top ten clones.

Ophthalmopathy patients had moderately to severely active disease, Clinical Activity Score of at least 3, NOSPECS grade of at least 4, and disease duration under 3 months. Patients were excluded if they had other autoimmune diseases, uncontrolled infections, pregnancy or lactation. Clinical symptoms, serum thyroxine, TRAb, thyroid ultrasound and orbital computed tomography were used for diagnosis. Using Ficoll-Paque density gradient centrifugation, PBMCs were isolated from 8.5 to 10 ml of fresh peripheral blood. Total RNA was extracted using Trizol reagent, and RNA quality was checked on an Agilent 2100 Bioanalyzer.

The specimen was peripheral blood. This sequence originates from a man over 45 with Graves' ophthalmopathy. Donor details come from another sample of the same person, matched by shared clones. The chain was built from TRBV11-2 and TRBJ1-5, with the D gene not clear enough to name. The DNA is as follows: TGTGCCAGCAGCTTAGATTCAGGAGGCAATCAGCCCCAGCATTTT. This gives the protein CASSLDSGGNQPQHF.